This T cell receptor beta chain came from a study of ipilimumab plus nivolumab after autologous stem cell transplantation. The wider study: Typical patient got four to six ipilimumab doses and roughly 8 nivolumab doses (median). Study-wide points: TCR repertoire, Treg phenotype and gut microbiota reportedly support more study of this approach.

The ends were cut back, 10 bases at V and 2 bases at J, with 16 bases in the middle. The CDR3 is 14 residues long. Germline CDR1 is MNHEY and CDR2 is SVGAGI. This clone came up a few times. Its target is not known. Libraries were prepared by immunoSEQ multiplex PCR; TCRdb keeps only in-frame clonotypes and omits some of them. The table has about 22,000 clones, around 80% seen once. Checkpoint therapy with ipilimumab 1 mg/kg began 14 to 28 days after transplant. Dosing: nivolumab 3 mg/kg IV, weeks 1, 4, 7, 10, then every two weeks to week 26. The V gene is TRBV6-5, the J gene TRBJ2-3, with D possibly TRBD1 on 6 matching bases. This TCR was recovered from a male donor with diffuse large B-cell lymphoma. The specimen comprised PBMCs, sampled in a trial of ipilimumab plus nivolumab as post-transplant consolidation. In nucleotides, the CDR3 is TGTGCCATCAGCGTTGGGGGCTACACAGATACGCAGTATTTT. Amino acid sequence: CAISVGGYTDTQYF.